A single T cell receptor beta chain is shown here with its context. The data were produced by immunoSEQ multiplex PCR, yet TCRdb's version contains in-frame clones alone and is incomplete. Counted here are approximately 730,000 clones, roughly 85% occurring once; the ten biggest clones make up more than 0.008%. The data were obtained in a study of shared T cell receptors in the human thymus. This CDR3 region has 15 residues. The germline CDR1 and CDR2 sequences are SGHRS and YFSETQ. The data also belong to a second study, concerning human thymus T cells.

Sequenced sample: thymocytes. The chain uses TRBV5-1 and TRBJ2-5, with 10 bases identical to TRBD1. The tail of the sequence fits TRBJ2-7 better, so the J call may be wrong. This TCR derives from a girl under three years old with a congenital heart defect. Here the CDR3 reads CASSSTRDRGGEQYF. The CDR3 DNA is TGCGCCAGCAGCTCGACCCGGGACAGGGGAGGCGAGCAGTACTTC.